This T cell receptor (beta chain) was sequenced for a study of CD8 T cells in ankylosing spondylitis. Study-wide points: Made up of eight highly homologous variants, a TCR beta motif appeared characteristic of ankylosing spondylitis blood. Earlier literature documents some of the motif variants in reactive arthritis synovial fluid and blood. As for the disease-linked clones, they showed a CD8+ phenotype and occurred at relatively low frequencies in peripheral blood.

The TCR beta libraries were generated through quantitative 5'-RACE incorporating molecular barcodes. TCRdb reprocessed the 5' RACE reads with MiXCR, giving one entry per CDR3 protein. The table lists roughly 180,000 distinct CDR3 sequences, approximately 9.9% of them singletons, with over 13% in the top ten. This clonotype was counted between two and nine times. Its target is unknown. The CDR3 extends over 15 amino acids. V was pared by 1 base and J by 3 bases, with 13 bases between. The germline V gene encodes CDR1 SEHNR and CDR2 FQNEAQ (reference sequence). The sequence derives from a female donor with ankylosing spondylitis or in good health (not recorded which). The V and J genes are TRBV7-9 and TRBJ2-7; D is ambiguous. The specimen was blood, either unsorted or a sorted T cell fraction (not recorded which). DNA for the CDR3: TGTGCCAGCAGCTTAGTTGGGGATCCCGTCTACGAGCAGTACTTC. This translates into CASSLVGDPVYEQYF.